Included here is one T cell receptor beta chain sequence, with context. Its antigen is still unknown. The entry originates in a study of T cell responses to AZD1222 COVID-19 vaccine. Produced via immunoSEQ multiplex PCR; TCRdb's table is partial and in-frame only. Here the sample spans approximately 150,000 clones, about 91% being singletons. The CDR3 is 13 amino acids. V was shortened by 4 bases and J by 4 bases, with 9 bases between the two germline ends. Germline CDR1 and CDR2: SGHKS and YYEKEE (reference sequence). Findings and limits, study-wide: The study found vaccine-associated CD4 TCRs spanning spike, dominant at 160-218 and 743-854. Once two AZD1222 doses were given, Spike-specific TCR breadth and depth went up. There were repertoire samples only from the period after the peak T cell response.

Second doses at about 4 or about 12 weeks were pooled. The chain couples TRBV5-5 to TRBJ1-5; tentatively, D is TRBD1 (6 bases). This receptor was obtained from an adult who received the AZD1222 COVID-19 vaccine. This specimen was peripheral blood, taken 28 days after the second AZD1222 dose. The CDR3 nucleotides read TGTGCCAGCAGCGTTACAGGGAATCAGCCCCAGCATTTT. Translation: CASSVTGNQPQHF.